The next 21 T cell receptor beta chains were all read from a single sample in a study of cytomegalovirus exposure and HLA in healthy donors. The primer mix had 60 Vbeta and 13 Jbeta primers. Only in-frame clones appear in the TCRdb table, and some are missing; sequencing was by immunoSEQ multiplex PCR. Of around 120,000 clones in the sample, about 81% were seen once. What was sequenced was PBMCs. These receptor sequences come from a woman between 40 and 50 years old in good health and CMV-seropositive.

J is TRBJ1-4 and V is TRBV19, with a tentative D call TRBD1 (5 bases). The germline gives CDR1 LNHDA, CDR2 SQIVND (reference sequence). This CDR3 contains 15 residues. V lost 6 bases to trimming and J lost 8 bases, with 19 bases between them. The CDR3 sequence is CASRLRTPGEEKLFF. CDR3 nucleotides: TGTGCCAGTAGGCTTCGGACCCCGGGGGAGGAAAAACTGTTTTTT.

V usage is TRBV18 and J usage is TRBJ2-3, with D possibly matching TRBD2 (6 bases). V shed 5 bases and J shed 4 bases, with 22 bases lying between them. The CDR3 is made up of 17 amino acids. Germline lookup yields CDR1 KGHSH and CDR2 LQKENI. CDR3 in amino acids: CASSFRTGGAEPDTQYF. CDR3 DNA sequence: TGTGCCAGCTCATTCCGTACCGGCGGGGCCGAACCAGATACGCAGTATTTT. Based on the CDR3 plus reference TRBV18 and TRBJ2-3, the full variable domain is NAGVMQNPRHLVRRRGQEARLRCSPMKGHSHVYWYRQLPEEGLKFMVYLQKENIIDESGMPKERFSAEFPKEGPSILRIQQVVRGDSAAYFCASSFRTGGAEPDTQYFGPGTRLTVL.

This sequence joins TRBV5-1 and TRBJ2-7; 8 nucleotides agree with TRBD1. CDR1 is SGHRS and CDR2 is YFSETQ in the germline V gene. The J segment lost 3 bases and the V segment lost 0 bases, leaving 5 bases of the junction unmatched. There are 15 residues in the CDR3. CDR3 region: CASSLEGTGFYEQYF. Written as DNA, the CDR3 is TGCGCCAGCAGCTTGGAAGGGACAGGCTTCTACGAGCAGTACTTC.

The CDR3 here is CASSQVTVLGEGLLRTYNEQFF. As DNA, the CDR3 is TGTGCCAGCAGCCAGGTAACCGTCTTGGGGGAGGGCCTTCTTCGGACCTACAATGAGCAGTTCTTC. The chain employs TRBV4-2 and TRBJ2-1; 7 bases align to TRBD2. The V gene's germline CDR1 is LGHNA and CDR2 YNFKEQ. The CDR3 is made up of 22 amino acids. The V gene end was trimmed by 3 bases and the J gene end by 2 bases; junction bases not matched to a gene: 25.

The chain joins TRBV6-6 to TRBJ1-2; D unclear. Trimming took 6 bases from V and 2 from J, leaving 13 bases between them. The CDR3 has 14 residues. Germline V CDR1 and CDR2: MNHNY, SVGAGI (reference sequence). CDR3 coding DNA: TGTGCCAGCAGCGCGCTAGATACAAACTATGGCTACACCTTC. Protein sequence: CASSALDTNYGYTF.

This rearrangement joins TRBV7-9 to TRBJ2-7; TRBD1 matches at 7 bases. The CDR3 is 14 residues long. The germline V gene encodes CDR1 SEHNR and CDR2 FQNEAQ (reference sequence). Trimming at V came to 6 bases and at J to 7 bases, leaving 12 bases not matched to a gene. The CDR3 protein is CASSPDRVQGEQYF. CDR3 coding DNA: TGTGCCAGCAGTCCTGACAGGGTCCAAGGAGAGCAGTACTTC.

In this sample, this clone turned up once. The chain joins TRBV25-1 to TRBJ2-1; TRBD2 agrees at 10 bases. With 4 bases clipped from V and 7 bases from J, the junction kept 10 bases outside the gene matches. There are 16 residues in the CDR3. From germline, CDR1 is MGHDK and CDR2 SYGVNS. The CDR3 sequence: CASSVPGTSDRNEQFF. CDR3 nucleotide sequence: TGTGCCAGCAGTGTCCCCGGGACTAGCGACCGAAATGAGCAGTTCTTC. Looking up the rest from reference TRBV25-1 and TRBJ2-1 gives the full variable domain: EADIYQTPRYLVIGTGKKITLECSQTMGHDKMYWYQQDPGMELHLIHYSYGVNSTEKGDLSSESTVSRIRTEHFPLTLESARPSHTSQYLCASSVPGTSDRNEQFFGPGTRLTVL.

This clone showed up just a few times. The CDR3 sequence: CASSSFSYEQYF. CDR3 in DNA: TGTGCCAGCAGCTCCTTCTCCTACGAGCAGTACTTC. The chain carries TRBV7-2 and TRBJ2-7; no clear D. The CDR3 loop spans 12 amino acids. CDR1 and CDR2 from the germline V gene are SGHTA and FQGNSA. The V end was cut by 4 bases, the J end by 0 bases, with 4 bases between. The full variable domain, its missing parts supplied by reference TRBV7-2 and TRBJ2-7, is GAGVSQSPSNKVTEKGKDVELRCDPISGHTALYWYRQSLGQGLEFLIYFQGNSAPDKSGLPSDRFSAERTGGSVSTLTIQRTQQEDSAVYLCASSSFSYEQYFGPGTRLTVT.

The chain is built from TRBV5-8 and TRBJ2-5; 7 bases map to TRBD2. The CDR3 consists of 14 residues. V shed 2 bases, J shed 2 bases, and the junction held 3 bases outside the gene matches. Germline CDR1 is SGHTS and CDR2 is YDEGEE. The CDR3: CASSFLAEQETQYF. Here the CDR3 DNA reads TGTGCCAGCAGCTTCCTAGCGGAGCAAGAGACCCAGTACTTC.

J is TRBJ2-1 and V is TRBV5-1; 7 bases match TRBD2. CDR3 length equals 15 residues. Germline trimming cut 4 bases from V and 3 bases from J; bases unmatched to any gene: 7. Per germline, CDR1 SGHRS and CDR2 YFSETQ. CDR3 DNA: TGCGCCAGCAGCCCGTTAGGCGGGAGCTACAATGAGCAGTTCTTC. It yields the protein CASSPLGGSYNEQFF.

Only a few counts were recorded for this clone. The chain recombines TRBV19 with TRBJ1-1; D remains ambiguous. From germline, CDR1 is LNHDA and CDR2 SQIVND (reference sequence). The CDR3 extends over 13 amino acids. V lost 5 bases and J lost 0, with 7 bases in between. The CDR3 region has the DNA TGTGCCAGTAGTTACACAATGAACACTGAAGCTTTCTTT. This encodes CASSYTMNTEAFF.

This chain links TRBV5-1 with TRBJ1-4; 10 nucleotides align to TRBD1. Unmatched junction bases numbered 3, after V lost 4 bases and J lost 0 bases. CDR3 length: 16 amino acids. From germline, CDR1 is SGHRS and CDR2 YFSETQ. CDR3 loop: CASSRGQGATNEKLFF. In DNA, the CDR3 is TGCGCCAGCAGCCGAGGACAGGGGGCAACTAATGAAAAACTGTTTTTT.

The gene calls are TRBV4-2 and TRBJ2-1; D call uncertain. Germline assignment: CDR1 LGHNA and CDR2 YNFKEQ. The V end lost 5 bases, the J end lost 6 bases, and 11 bases lay between the germline ends. The CDR3 has 13 residues. CDR3 loop: CASSVPPGNEQFF. For the CDR3, the DNA is TGTGCCAGCAGCGTCCCCCCGGGCAATGAGCAGTTCTTC.

The V call is TRBV9, the J call TRBJ2-3, with TRBD2 matching 8 bases. There are 16 residues in the CDR3. In germline, CDR1 is SGDLS, CDR2 YYNGEE. V shed 4 bases and J 1 base; nucleotides not matched to a gene: 8. In DNA, the CDR3 is TGTGCCAGCAGCCCCACCGGGGGGGAGGGCACAGATACGCAGTATTTT. Amino acid sequence: CASSPTGGEGTDTQYF.

This rearrangement joins TRBV4-3 to TRBJ2-3; 7 positions agree with TRBD2. Germline CDR1 LGHNA, CDR2 YSLEER. With V trimmed by 0 bases and J by 4 bases, 13 bases remained unmatched. This CDR3 contains 18 residues. The CDR3 DNA reads TGCGCCAGCAGCCAAGATTGGGGGGGAAGGGGTTTGGCAGATACGCAGTATTTT. It translates to CASSQDWGGRGLADTQYF.

The chain couples TRBV7-2 to TRBJ2-1; 8 bases match TRBD1. CDR1 and CDR2 (germline): SGHTA, FQGNSA. After removal of 7 bases from V and 2 bases from J, the junction contained 10 bases not matched to a gene. This CDR3 has 16 residues. CDR3 in DNA: TGTGCCAGCATCCCTGCAGCAGGGGGCGCCTACAATGAGCAGTTCTTC. Its protein is CASIPAAGGAYNEQFF.

The chain joins TRBV5-1 to TRBJ2-6; 10 positions agree with TRBD1. The CDR3 consists of 18 residues. Losses at the gene ends were 7 bases for V and 0 bases for J; bases not matched to a gene: 10. Per the germline V gene, CDR1 is SGHRS and CDR2 is YFSETQ. The CDR3 loop reads CASRMTGGFISGANVLTF. The CDR3 region has the DNA TGCGCCAGCCGAATGACAGGGGGCTTCATCTCTGGGGCCAACGTCCTGACTTTC.

The chain joins TRBV7-8 to TRBJ2-1; D not certain. V lost 2 bases, J lost 5 bases, and 4 bases lay in between. The length of the CDR3 is 12 residues. Germline values: CDR1 SGHVS, CDR2 FQNEAQ. The CDR3 DNA is TGTGCCAGCAGCTTACGGGACAATGAGCAGTTCTTC. Translation: CASSLRDNEQFF.

The chain has TRBV6-5 and TRBJ2-1; 11 nucleotides agree with TRBD1. The CDR3 is 13 residues long. The germline V gene encodes CDR1 MNHEY and CDR2 SVGAGI. V was clipped by 7 bases and J by 7 bases; unmatched bases: 3. CDR3 sequence reads: CASTGQGANEQFF. CDR3 DNA sequence: TGTGCCAGCACTGGACAGGGGGCAAATGAGCAGTTCTTC.

The chain links TRBV10-3 to TRBJ1-2; TRBD1 matches at 10 bases. The trim removed 10 bases at V and 6 bases at J, leaving 8 bases unmatched. CDR1 is ENHRY, CDR2 SYGVKD, per germline. The CDR3 totals 13 residues. DNA of the CDR3: TGTGCCACCAGACAGGGGGCAACGGATGGCTACACCTTC. It yields the protein CATRQGATDGYTF.

CDR3 residues: CASSRDRGPPGAFF. The CDR3 DNA reads TGTGCCAGCAGTCGGGACAGGGGGCCCCCCGGAGCTTTCTTT. This rearrangement joins TRBV6-5 to TRBJ1-1; 12 positions agree with TRBD1. The ends lost 5 bases at V and 10 bases at J; junction bases unmatched: 8. The CDR3 loop spans 14 amino acids. Germline values: CDR1 MNHEY, CDR2 SVGAGI.